This is a list of T cell receptor beta chains from one sample in a study of blood T cell repertoires in COVID-19. Produced via immunoSEQ multiplex PCR; TCRdb's table is partial and in-frame only. The sample lists a few hundred thousand clones, roughly nine tenths occurring once. What was sequenced was peripheral blood. These TCRs come from a man younger than 30 with active or convalescent COVID-19. Both conserved end residues are part of each CDR3. Each record gives: CDR3 length, J gene, V gene, clone size, D gene, CDR3 protein, CDR3 DNA. A D gene is named only where the DNA matches it firmly. Clone size is stated in some rows and not others, as once, few, many or a class when expanded.

cdr3_length: 15
j_call: TRBJ2-1
v_call: TRBV27
clone_size: .
d_call: .
cdr3_aa: CASTPDTSSYNEQFF
cdr3_nt: TGTGCCAGCACCCCCGACACAAGCTCCTACAATGAGCAGTTCTTC

cdr3_length: 16
j_call: TRBJ2-7
v_call: TRBV7-9
clone_size: .
d_call: TRBD1
cdr3_aa: CASSPRDREPSYEQYF
cdr3_nt: TGTGCCAGCAGCCCTAGGGACAGGGAACCCTCCTACGAGCAGTACTTC

cdr3_length: 14
j_call: TRBJ2-5
v_call: TRBV7-9
clone_size: .
d_call: TRBD2
cdr3_aa: CASTTGTSAETQYF
cdr3_nt: TGTGCCAGCACAACCGGGACTAGCGCTGAGACCCAGTACTTC

cdr3_length: 12
j_call: TRBJ1-1
v_call: TRBV18
clone_size: .
d_call: .
cdr3_aa: CASTGVNTEAFF
cdr3_nt: TGTGCCAGCACCGGGGTGAACACTGAAGCTTTCTTT

cdr3_length: 14
j_call: TRBJ1-2
v_call: TRBV19
clone_size: .
d_call: TRBD1
cdr3_aa: CASSLIGGSDGYTF
cdr3_nt: TGTGCCAGTAGTTTGATAGGGGGCAGTGATGGCTACACCTTC

cdr3_length: 16
j_call: TRBJ2-3
v_call: TRBV5-1
clone_size: .
d_call: TRBD2
cdr3_aa: CASSRGLAETADTQYF
cdr3_nt: TGCGCCAGCAGCAGGGGACTAGCGGAAACGGCGGATACGCAGTATTTT

cdr3_length: 15
j_call: TRBJ2-7
v_call: TRBV25-1
clone_size: .
d_call: .
cdr3_aa: CASSEAGGPSYEQYF
cdr3_nt: TGTGCCAGCAGTGAAGCTGGCGGGCCTTCCTACGAGCAGTACTTC

cdr3_length: 15
j_call: TRBJ2-2
v_call: TRBV4-3
clone_size: .
d_call: TRBD2
cdr3_aa: CASSQDGGDTGELFF
cdr3_nt: TGCGCCAGCAGCCAAGACGGGGGGGACACCGGGGAGCTGTTTTTT

cdr3_length: 15
j_call: TRBJ2-5
v_call: TRBV27
clone_size: .
d_call: TRBD2
cdr3_aa: CASSLVSGGQETQYF
cdr3_nt: TGTGCCAGCAGTTTGGTTAGCGGGGGTCAAGAGACCCAGTACTTC

cdr3_length: 17
j_call: TRBJ1-5
v_call: TRBV27
clone_size: .
d_call: TRBD1
cdr3_aa: CASSLSRGGLANQPQHF
cdr3_nt: TGTGCCAGCAGTTTATCGAGAGGGGGCTTGGCGAATCAGCCCCAGCATTTT

cdr3_length: 14
j_call: TRBJ2-3
v_call: TRBV5-1
clone_size: .
d_call: TRBD1
cdr3_aa: CASSSGQGSDTQYF
cdr3_nt: TGCGCCAGCAGCTCCGGACAGGGGTCAGATACGCAGTATTTT

cdr3_length: 14
j_call: TRBJ2-3
v_call: TRBV2
clone_size: .
d_call: .
cdr3_aa: CASRVLDITDTQYF
cdr3_nt: TGTGCCAGCAGAGTGTTAGACATCACAGATACGCAGTATTTT

cdr3_length: 14
j_call: TRBJ2-3
v_call: TRBV7-2
clone_size: .
d_call: .
cdr3_aa: CASSLGHSTDTQYF
cdr3_nt: TGTGCCAGCAGCTTAGGGCATAGCACAGATACGCAGTATTTT

cdr3_length: 14
j_call: TRBJ2-7
v_call: TRBV27
clone_size: once
d_call: .
cdr3_aa: CASTTVAGAREQYF
cdr3_nt: TGTGCCAGCACCACCGTGGCGGGGGCACGGGAGCAGTACTTC

cdr3_length: 15
j_call: TRBJ1-1
v_call: TRBV10-3
clone_size: .
d_call: .
cdr3_aa: CAISESGKTNTEAFF
cdr3_nt: TGTGCCATCAGTGAGTCAGGCAAGACAAACACTGAAGCTTTCTTT

cdr3_length: 13
j_call: TRBJ2-7
v_call: TRBV5-1
clone_size: .
d_call: .
cdr3_aa: CASSYRDNYEQYF
cdr3_nt: TGCGCCAGCAGCTACAGGGATAACTACGAGCAGTACTTC

cdr3_length: 14
j_call: TRBJ1-2
v_call: TRBV27
clone_size: .
d_call: TRBD1
cdr3_aa: CASSLWDSVYGYTF
cdr3_nt: TGTGCCAGCAGTTTATGGGACAGCGTCTATGGCTACACCTTC

cdr3_length: 15
j_call: TRBJ1-3
v_call: TRBV19
clone_size: .
d_call: TRBD1
cdr3_aa: CASRTRDRAGNTIYF
cdr3_nt: TGTGCCAGTAGAACCCGGGACAGGGCTGGAAACACCATATATTTT

cdr3_length: 16
j_call: TRBJ2-1
v_call: TRBV4-1
clone_size: .
d_call: .
cdr3_aa: CASSQDWPGWGNEQFF
cdr3_nt: TGCGCCAGCAGCCAAGATTGGCCGGGATGGGGCAATGAGCAGTTCTTC

cdr3_length: 16
j_call: TRBJ2-7
v_call: TRBV28
clone_size: .
d_call: TRBD1
cdr3_aa: CASSLLAGQGPYEQYF
cdr3_nt: TGTGCCAGCAGTTTACTTGCGGGACAGGGCCCTTACGAGCAGTACTTC

cdr3_length: 15
j_call: TRBJ2-2
v_call: TRBV2
clone_size: .
d_call: TRBD2
cdr3_aa: CASSRTSGSLGELFF
cdr3_nt: TGTGCCAGCAGCCGGACTAGCGGGAGTTTGGGGGAGCTGTTTTTT

cdr3_length: 17
j_call: TRBJ2-5
v_call: TRBV5-1
clone_size: .
d_call: TRBD2
cdr3_aa: CASSEGTSGGLQETQYF
cdr3_nt: TGCGCCAGCAGCGAGGGTACTAGCGGGGGGTTGCAAGAGACCCAGTACTTC

cdr3_length: 11
j_call: TRBJ1-2
v_call: TRBV29-1
clone_size: .
d_call: .
cdr3_aa: CSAGDRGGYTF
cdr3_nt: TGCAGCGCCGGAGATAGAGGTGGCTACACCTTC

cdr3_length: 12
j_call: TRBJ1-2
v_call: TRBV19
clone_size: .
d_call: .
cdr3_aa: CASSINTYGYTF
cdr3_nt: TGTGCCAGTAGTATTAACACCTATGGCTACACCTTC

cdr3_length: 13
j_call: TRBJ2-1
v_call: TRBV6-2/TRBV6-3
clone_size: once
d_call: .
cdr3_aa: CASSYASHNEQFF
cdr3_nt: TGTGCCAGCAGTTACGCCAGTCACAATGAGCAGTTCTTC

cdr3_length: 15
j_call: TRBJ1-2
v_call: TRBV15
clone_size: once
d_call: .
cdr3_aa: CATSRDSGLKDGYTF
cdr3_nt: TGTGCCACCAGCAGAGATTCAGGGTTGAAGGACGGCTACACCTTC

cdr3_length: 17
j_call: TRBJ2-1
v_call: TRBV2
clone_size: .
d_call: TRBD1
cdr3_aa: CASKKRTGTGGRGEQFF
cdr3_nt: TGTGCCAGCAAGAAACGAACCGGGACAGGGGGCAGGGGTGAGCAGTTCTTC

cdr3_length: 14
j_call: TRBJ2-7
v_call: TRBV29-1
clone_size: .
d_call: TRBD1
cdr3_aa: CSVTNRGQTYEQYF
cdr3_nt: TGCAGCGTGACTAACAGGGGGCAAACCTACGAGCAGTACTTC

cdr3_length: 13
j_call: TRBJ2-4
v_call: TRBV9
clone_size: .
d_call: .
cdr3_aa: CASSVGGKNIQYF
cdr3_nt: TGTGCCAGCAGCGTAGGAGGGAAAAACATTCAGTACTTC

cdr3_length: 15
j_call: TRBJ1-4
v_call: TRBV6-5
clone_size: once
d_call: .
cdr3_aa: CASQTSGAGREKLFF
cdr3_nt: TGTGCCAGCCAGACGTCAGGGGCGGGCCGGGAAAAACTGTTTTTT

cdr3_length: 17
j_call: TRBJ2-2
v_call: TRBV2
clone_size: once
d_call: TRBD2
cdr3_aa: CASLGGAGGTNTGELFF
cdr3_nt: TGTGCCAGCTTAGGGGGAGCGGGAGGGACGAACACCGGGGAGCTGTTTTTT

cdr3_length: 14
j_call: TRBJ2-7
v_call: TRBV19
clone_size: .
d_call: TRBD2
cdr3_aa: CASTPTAGTYEQYF
cdr3_nt: TGTGCCAGTACACCCACAGCGGGAACCTACGAGCAGTACTTC

cdr3_length: 14
j_call: TRBJ2-7
v_call: TRBV9
clone_size: few
d_call: .
cdr3_aa: CASSARDVSYEQYF
cdr3_nt: TGTGCCAGCAGCGCGCGGGACGTCTCCTACGAGCAGTACTTC

cdr3_length: 14
j_call: TRBJ2-1
v_call: TRBV19
clone_size: .
d_call: TRBD1
cdr3_aa: CASSPDRVRNEQFF
cdr3_nt: TGTGCCAGTAGCCCGGACAGGGTGAGGAATGAGCAGTTCTTC

cdr3_length: 13
j_call: TRBJ1-3
v_call: TRBV14
clone_size: .
d_call: .
cdr3_aa: CASRDSSGNTIYF
cdr3_nt: TGTGCCAGCAGGGACAGCTCTGGAAACACCATATATTTT

cdr3_length: 14
j_call: TRBJ2-2
v_call: TRBV6-6
clone_size: few
d_call: .
cdr3_aa: CASRASENTGELFF
cdr3_nt: TGTGCCAGCAGGGCCTCAGAGAACACCGGGGAGCTGTTTTTT

cdr3_length: 16
j_call: TRBJ1-2
v_call: TRBV19
clone_size: .
d_call: TRBD1
cdr3_aa: CANSIALTGGGDGYTF
cdr3_nt: TGTGCCAATAGTATAGCACTGACAGGGGGCGGCGATGGCTACACCTTC